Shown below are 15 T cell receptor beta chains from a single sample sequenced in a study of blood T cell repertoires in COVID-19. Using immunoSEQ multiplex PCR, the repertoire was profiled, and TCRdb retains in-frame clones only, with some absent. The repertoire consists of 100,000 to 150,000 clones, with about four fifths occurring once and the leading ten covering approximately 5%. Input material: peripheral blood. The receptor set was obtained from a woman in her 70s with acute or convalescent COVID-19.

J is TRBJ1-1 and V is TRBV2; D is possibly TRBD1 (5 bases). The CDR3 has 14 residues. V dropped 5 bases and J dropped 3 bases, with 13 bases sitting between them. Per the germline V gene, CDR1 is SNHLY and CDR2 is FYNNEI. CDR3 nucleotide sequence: TGTGCCAGCAGTCTCGGGCGGGGGGACACTGAAGCTTTCTTT. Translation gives CASSLGRGDTEAFF.

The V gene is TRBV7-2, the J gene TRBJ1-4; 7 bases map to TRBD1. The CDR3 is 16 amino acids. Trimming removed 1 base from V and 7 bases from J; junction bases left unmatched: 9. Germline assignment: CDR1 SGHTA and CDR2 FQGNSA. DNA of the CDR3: TGTGCCAGCAGCTTAGTGGGACAGATGCCTGGTGAAAAACTGTTTTTT. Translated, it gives CASSLVGQMPGEKLFF. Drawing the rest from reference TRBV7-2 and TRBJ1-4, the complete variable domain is GAGVSQSPSNKVTEKGKDVELRCDPISGHTALYWYRQSLGQGLEFLIYFQGNSAPDKSGLPSDRFSAERTGGSVSTLTIQRTQQEDSAVYLCASSLVGQMPGEKLFFGSGTQLSVL.

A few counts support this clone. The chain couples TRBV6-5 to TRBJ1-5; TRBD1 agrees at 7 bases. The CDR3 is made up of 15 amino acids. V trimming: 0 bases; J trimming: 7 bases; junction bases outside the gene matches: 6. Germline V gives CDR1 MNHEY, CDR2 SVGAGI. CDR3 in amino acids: CASSYSHRGGQPQHF. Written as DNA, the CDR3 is TGTGCCAGCAGTTACTCCCACAGGGGTGGCCAGCCCCAGCATTTT.

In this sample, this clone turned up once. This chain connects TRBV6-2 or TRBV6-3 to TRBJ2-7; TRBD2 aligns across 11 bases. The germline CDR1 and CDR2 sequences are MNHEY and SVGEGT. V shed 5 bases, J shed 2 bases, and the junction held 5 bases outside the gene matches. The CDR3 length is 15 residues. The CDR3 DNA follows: TGTGCCAGCAGTCGCCCGACTAGCGGGGCCTACGAGCAGTACTTC. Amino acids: CASSRPTSGAYEQYF.

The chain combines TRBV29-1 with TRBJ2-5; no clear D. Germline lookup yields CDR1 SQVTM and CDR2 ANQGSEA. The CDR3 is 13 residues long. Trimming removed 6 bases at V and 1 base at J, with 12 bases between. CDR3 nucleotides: TGCAGCGTAGCCGCCTGGGCCCAAGAGACCCAGTACTTC. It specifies CSVAAWAQETQYF.

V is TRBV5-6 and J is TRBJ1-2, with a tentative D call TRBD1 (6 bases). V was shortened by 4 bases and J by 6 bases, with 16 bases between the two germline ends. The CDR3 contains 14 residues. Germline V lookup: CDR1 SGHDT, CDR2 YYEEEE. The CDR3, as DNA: TGTGCCAGCAGCCAAGGACAGATTTGGAATGGCTACACCTTC. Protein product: CASSQGQIWNGYTF. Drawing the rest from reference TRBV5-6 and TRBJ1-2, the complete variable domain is DAGVTQSPTHLIKTRGQQVTLRCSPKSGHDTVSWYQQALGQGPQFIFQYYEEEERQRGNFPDRFSGHQFPNYSSELNVNALLLGDSALYLCASSQGQIWNGYTFGSGTRLTVV.

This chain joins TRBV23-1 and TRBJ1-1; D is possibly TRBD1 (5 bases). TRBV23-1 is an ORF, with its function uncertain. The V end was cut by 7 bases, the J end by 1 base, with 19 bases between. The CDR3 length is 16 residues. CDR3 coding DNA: TGCGCCAGCATCACGACCCCCCGGGGGACGAACACTGAAGCTTTCTTT. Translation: CASITTPRGTNTEAFF.

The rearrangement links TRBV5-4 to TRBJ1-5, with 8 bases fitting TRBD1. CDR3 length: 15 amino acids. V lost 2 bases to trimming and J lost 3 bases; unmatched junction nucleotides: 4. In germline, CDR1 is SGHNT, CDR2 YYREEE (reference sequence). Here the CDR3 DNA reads TGTGCCAGCAGCTTTGGACAGGGCCCCAATCAGCCCCAGCATTTT. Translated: CASSFGQGPNQPQHF.

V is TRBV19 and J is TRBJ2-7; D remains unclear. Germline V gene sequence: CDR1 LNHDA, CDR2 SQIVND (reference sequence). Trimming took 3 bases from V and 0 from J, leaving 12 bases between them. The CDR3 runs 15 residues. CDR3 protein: CASSISGVGSYEQYF. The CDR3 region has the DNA TGTGCCAGTAGTATTTCAGGCGTTGGCTCCTACGAGCAGTACTTC.

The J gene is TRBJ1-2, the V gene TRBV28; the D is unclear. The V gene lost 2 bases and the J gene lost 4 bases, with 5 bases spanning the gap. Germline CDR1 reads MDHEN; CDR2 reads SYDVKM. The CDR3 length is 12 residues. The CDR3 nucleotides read TGTGCCAGCAGTTTACAGGCCTATGGCTACACCTTC. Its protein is CASSLQAYGYTF.

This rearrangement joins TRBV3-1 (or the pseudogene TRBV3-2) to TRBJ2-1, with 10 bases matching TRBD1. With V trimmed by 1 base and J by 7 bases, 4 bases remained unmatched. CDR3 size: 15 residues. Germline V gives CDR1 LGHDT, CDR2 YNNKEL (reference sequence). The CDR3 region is CASSQARTGGNEQFF. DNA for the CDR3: TGTGCCAGCAGCCAAGCTCGGACAGGGGGGAATGAGCAGTTCTTC.

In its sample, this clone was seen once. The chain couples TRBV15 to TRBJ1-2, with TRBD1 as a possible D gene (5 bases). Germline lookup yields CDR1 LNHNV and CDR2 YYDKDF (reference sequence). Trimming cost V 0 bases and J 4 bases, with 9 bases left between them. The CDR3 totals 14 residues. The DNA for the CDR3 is TGTGCCACCAGCAGAGAGCAGGGAATCTATGGCTACACCTTC. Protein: CATSREQGIYGYTF.

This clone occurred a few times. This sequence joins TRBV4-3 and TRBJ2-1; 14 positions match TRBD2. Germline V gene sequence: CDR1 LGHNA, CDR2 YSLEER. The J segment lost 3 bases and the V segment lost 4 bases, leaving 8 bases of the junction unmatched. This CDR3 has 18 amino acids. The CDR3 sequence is CASSPERGTSGGYNEQFF. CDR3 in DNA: TGCGCCAGCAGCCCGGAGCGGGGGACTAGCGGGGGCTACAATGAGCAGTTCTTC.

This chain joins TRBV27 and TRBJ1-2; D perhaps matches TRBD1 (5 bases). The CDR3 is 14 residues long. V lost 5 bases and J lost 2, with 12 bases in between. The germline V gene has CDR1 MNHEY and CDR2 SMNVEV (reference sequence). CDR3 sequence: CASSTAEGNYGYTF. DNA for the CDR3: TGTGCCAGCAGTACCGCGGAGGGGAACTATGGCTACACCTTC.

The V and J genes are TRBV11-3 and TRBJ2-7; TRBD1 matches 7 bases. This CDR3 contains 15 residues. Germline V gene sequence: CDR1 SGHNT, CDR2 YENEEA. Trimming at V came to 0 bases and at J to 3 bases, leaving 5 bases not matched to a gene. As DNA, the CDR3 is TGTGCCAGCAGCTTAGAATATCAGGGGGTCTACGAGCAGTACTTC. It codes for CASSLEYQGVYEQYF.